The 2 T cell receptor beta chains below all came from one sample that was sequenced in a study of radiation and T cells in renal cell carcinoma. TCRdb's table, derived via immunoSEQ multiplex PCR, lists solely in-frame clones and lacks some. The data show some 120,000 clones, around 80% seen once. Time point of the sample: baseline pretreatment blood. Treatment described: 15 Gy SBRT to primary tumor, nephrectomy 4 weeks later. The sample was blood, taken from a patient whose treatment included radiotherapy and nephrectomy. All receptors come from a woman aged 60-75 years with renal cell carcinoma.

The chain combines TRBV29-1 with TRBJ2-3; D remains unclear. This CDR3 comprises 14 residues. V lost 0 bases and J lost 6, with 13 bases in between. Germline CDR1 is SQVTM and CDR2 is ANQGSEA. Written as DNA, the CDR3 is TGCAGCGTTGAAGATAGTTCCCTCTGGGATACGCAGTATTTT. Its protein product is CSVEDSSLWDTQYF.

V gene TRBV9 combines with J gene TRBJ2-2; 10 bases map to TRBD1. Germline V gene lookup returns CDR1 SGDLS and CDR2 YYNGEE. The V and J ends lost 8 bases and 4 bases, in that order; junction bases with no gene match: 5. This CDR3 region has 14 residues. The CDR3 DNA sequence: TGTGCCAGTACGGGACAGGGGCCCACCGGGGAGCTGTTTTTT. Its protein is CASTGQGPTGELFF.